Listed here are 5 T cell receptor beta chains from one sample, sequenced in a study of shared clonotypes between healthy human individuals. Data came from immunoSEQ multiplex PCR; TCRdb stores just in-frame clones and leaves some out. The sample lists over a million clones, roughly 96% occurring once. Specimen: naive CD4+ T cells sorted from blood. The subset was: CD45RA+ positively selected. Receptors were obtained from a man aged 25 to 45 in good health.

This chain links TRBV18 with TRBJ2-2, with D possibly TRBD1 on 6 matching bases. V was cut by 2 bases and J by 3 bases, with 16 bases left in between. Germline V gene data show CDR1 as KGHSH and CDR2 as LQKENI. There are 17 residues in the CDR3. CDR3 in amino acids: CASSPKDRIGYTGELFF. DNA for the CDR3: TGTGCCAGCTCACCAAAAGACAGGATCGGGTACACCGGGGAGCTGTTTTTT.

V gene TRBV11-2 combines with J gene TRBJ2-2; TRBD2 is a possible D gene (6 bases). With 0 bases removed from V and 4 bases from J, the gap between germline ends came to 21 bases. This CDR3 contains 19 residues. Germline V lookup: CDR1 SGHAT, CDR2 FQNNGV. DNA for the CDR3: TGTGCCAGCAGCTTAGATAGAGGGGCGGGAAGGCTGGGCACCGGGGAGCTGTTTTTT. Protein product: CASSLDRGAGRLGTGELFF.

V is TRBV6-4 and J is TRBJ2-5; 8 bases are a match to TRBD2. Germline CDR1 is MRHNA and CDR2 is SNTAGT. The CDR3 spans 15 residues. The trim removed 5 bases at V and 0 bases at J, leaving 5 bases unmatched. The CDR3 sequence is CASSFQAGDQETQYF. In DNA form, the CDR3 reads TGTGCCAGCAGTTTTCAAGCGGGAGACCAAGAGACCCAGTACTTC.

The V and J genes are TRBV9 and TRBJ2-6, with TRBD1 identical over 7 bases. Germline CDR1 reads SGDLS; CDR2 reads YYNGEE. The CDR3 runs 20 residues. Germline trimming cut 0 bases from V and 3 bases from J; bases unmatched to any gene: 15. DNA of the CDR3: TGTGCCAGCAGCGTAGACTTGTCTCAGACAGGGTACTATGGGGCCAACGTCCTGACTTTC. Protein: CASSVDLSQTGYYGANVLTF.

The gene calls are TRBV14 and TRBJ2-7, with 7 bases aligning to TRBD2. Germline CDR1 SGHDN, CDR2 FVKESK. This CDR3 has 14 amino acids. V gave up 0 bases and J gave up 7 bases; unmatched junction bases: 6. The CDR3 coding sequence is TGTGCCAGCAGCCAAGATTTGAGGGAGGGGGAGCAGTACTTC. Translated: CASSQDLREGEQYF. Full variable domain (missing parts from reference TRBV14 and TRBJ2-7): EAGVTQFPSHSVIEKGQTVTLRCDPISGHDNLYWYRRVMGKEIKFLLHFVKESKQDESGMPNNRFLAERTGGTYSTLKVQPAELEDSGVYFCASSQDLREGEQYFGPGTRLTVT.